A single T cell receptor (beta chain) is shown here with its context. The sample holds other DNA sequences that translate to the same CDR3. The sample belongs to a study of blood T cell repertoires in COVID-19. Study information: Donors in the United States, Italy and Spain gave samples during acute or convalescent COVID-19. PBMCs, B-cell-depleted T cells, or T cells provided the cDNA or gDNA that made up the material.

The V and J ends lost 7 bases and 4 bases respectively, with 13 bases between them. CDR3 length: 13 residues. The V gene's germline CDR1 is MNHEY and CDR2 SVGAGI. Some clones are missing from TCRdb's copy, which holds only in-frame ones; the method was immunoSEQ multiplex PCR. The data show some 200,000 clones, about 80% seen once. The chain couples TRBV6-5 to TRBJ1-2; D not resolved. The specimen was peripheral blood. The receptor was derived from a woman in her 30s who had recovered from COVID-19. CDR3 sequence: CASTSGGFYGYTF. The CDR3, as DNA: TGTGCCAGCACCTCGGGCGGGTTCTATGGCTACACCTTC.